This T cell receptor (beta chain) was sequenced for a study of cytomegalovirus exposure and HLA in healthy donors. The study, taken as a whole, reports: V- and J-gene trimming in TCR beta was tied to a missense DCLRE1C variant by an analysis performed later.

Comment on this clone: Its antigen is not known.

Per germline, CDR1 LGHNA and CDR2 YNFKEQ. The CDR3 covers 15 residues. Trimming removed 3 bases from V and 3 bases from J; junction bases left unmatched: 4. Vbeta (60) and Jbeta (13) primers were used in the PCR. Clones were read by immunoSEQ multiplex PCR, and TCRdb kept only the in-frame ones, dropping some. The data contain over 150,000 clones, about 82% of them seen just once; the ten biggest clones take up 5.5% to 8%. The sample consisted of PBMCs. The sequence was collected from a woman aged 25 to 39 in good health and CMV-seropositive. The rearrangement joins TRBV4-2 to TRBJ2-7; 11 bases are shared with TRBD2. In DNA form, the CDR3 reads TGTGCCAGCAGCCAGGAAACTAGCGGGAGCTACGAGCAGTACTTC. This translates into CASSQETSGSYEQYF.